The 25 T cell receptor beta chains given below trace back to one sample, sequenced in a study of tumor-infiltrating lymphocytes in localized non-small cell lung cancer. Profiled with immunoSEQ multiplex PCR; TCRdb holds only in-frame clones, not every one. The repertoire holds some 17,000 clones, with 70% to 90% as singletons. The sequenced sample consisted of uninvolved lung tissue not adjacent to the tumor. The receptor source for this set is a human donor with non-small cell lung cancer.

This clone was seen just once. Written as DNA, the CDR3 is TGTGCCAGCAGTGTTGGACAGGCAGGCCACGAGCAGTACTTC. Protein sequence: CASSVGQAGHEQYF. The chain links TRBV2 to TRBJ2-7, with 7 positions matching TRBD1. Germline loops: CDR1 SNHLY, CDR2 FYNNEI. V dropped 4 bases and J dropped 5; count of bases not matched to a gene: 8. CDR3 length: 14 amino acids.

This clone was found once. This chain links TRBV7-9 with TRBJ2-1; D perhaps matches TRBD2 (5 bases). V was trimmed by 1 base and J by 14 bases, leaving 12 bases between them. The germline gives CDR1 SEHNR, CDR2 FQNEAQ (reference sequence). The CDR3 loop spans 12 amino acids. As DNA, the CDR3 is TGTGCCAGCAGCTTAGTGGAGGAAGAGGAGTTCTTC. Its protein product is CASSLVEEEEFF. The full variable domain, completed using reference TRBV7-9 and TRBJ2-1, is DTGVSQNPRHKITKRGQNVTFRCDPISEHNRLYWYRQTLGQGPEFLTYFQNEAQLEKSRLLSDRFSAERPKGSFSTLEIQRTEQGDSAMYLCASSLVEEEEFFGPGTRLTVL.

The V gene is TRBV19, the J gene TRBJ2-7; D is ambiguous. Germline CDR1 reads LNHDA; CDR2 reads SQIVND (reference sequence). Trimming pared 5 bases from V and 2 bases from J, leaving 10 bases between. The length of the CDR3 is 13 residues. DNA of the CDR3: TGTGCCAGTAGTGGGGAAAGACCCTACGAGCAGTACTTC. Its protein product is CASSGERPYEQYF.

The chain couples TRBV27 to TRBJ2-7, with TRBD1 identical over 9 bases. V lost 2 bases and J lost 6; bases outside the gene matches: 8. This CDR3 comprises 15 residues. Germline CDR1 is MNHEY and CDR2 is SMNVEV (reference sequence). Written as DNA, the CDR3 is TGTGCCAGCAGTTTACTGGGACAGGGTTCCGCCGAGCAGTACTTC. Encoded protein: CASSLLGQGSAEQYF.

The rearrangement joins TRBV6-1 to TRBJ1-3; D is unresolved. The V end was cut by 5 bases, the J end by 0 bases, with 5 bases between. Germline CDR1 reads MNHNS; CDR2 reads SASEGT. This CDR3 region has 13 residues. For the CDR3, the DNA is TGTGCCAGCAGTTCCAGCTCTGGAAACACCATATATTTT. Its protein product is CASSSSSGNTIYF.

This chain links TRBV14 with TRBJ1-2, with D tentatively TRBD1 (5 bases). The CDR3 has 15 residues. Germline assignment: CDR1 SGHDN and CDR2 FVKESK. Trimming took off 3 bases at V and 2 bases at J, with 13 bases between the two ends. In nucleotides, the CDR3 is TGTGCCAGCAGCCATCATGGGGGAGGGAACTATGGCTACACCTTC. Protein sequence: CASSHHGGGNYGYTF.

This clone was recorded a few times. The rearrangement uses TRBV4-2 and TRBJ1-1; D possibly corresponds to TRBD1 (5 bases). The CDR3 has 15 amino acids. Per germline, CDR1 LGHNA and CDR2 YNFKEQ. The V end lost 0 bases, the J end lost 4 bases, and 12 bases lay between the germline ends. CDR3 amino acids: CASSQELAGSTEAFF. The DNA of the CDR3 is TGTGCCAGCAGCCAAGAATTGGCAGGGTCCACTGAAGCTTTCTTT.

This clone turned up a few times. This chain links TRBV5-1 with TRBJ2-7; no clear D gene. Per the germline V gene, CDR1 is SGHRS and CDR2 is YFSETQ. V was cut by 0 bases and J by 6 bases, with 13 bases left in between. This CDR3 has 14 amino acids. The CDR3 DNA sequence: TGCGCCAGCAGCTTGGCGGCTTCTCCAAGCGAGCAGTACTTC. This gives the protein CASSLAASPSEQYF.

The chain employs TRBV29-1 and TRBJ2-7; 9 bases fit TRBD2. V was clipped by 5 bases and J by 5 bases; unmatched bases: 7. Germline V gene data show CDR1 as SQVTM and CDR2 as ANQGSEA. The CDR3 spans 13 residues. CDR3 in amino acids: CSVRVAGVNEQYF. CDR3 DNA sequence: TGCAGCGTTAGAGTAGCGGGAGTTAACGAGCAGTACTTC.

V and J are TRBV9 and TRBJ2-7, with D tentatively TRBD2 (6 bases). The CDR3 spans 13 residues. V was clipped by 2 bases and J by 2 bases, with 8 bases between them. Germline CDR1 is SGDLS and CDR2 is YYNGEE. CDR3 loop: CASSVGGTYEQYF. Here the CDR3 DNA reads TGTGCCAGCAGCGTTGGCGGGACCTACGAGCAGTACTTC.

Only one count was recorded for this clone. The genes are TRBV10-1 and TRBJ2-1; 10 positions agree with TRBD1. CDR1 and CDR2 (germline): WNHNN, SYGVQD (reference sequence). Germline trimming cut 6 bases from V and 2 bases from J; bases unmatched to any gene: 4. The CDR3 totals 15 residues. CDR3 loop: CASRGQGIAYNEQFF. The DNA for the CDR3 is TGCGCCAGCAGGGGACAGGGGATAGCCTACAATGAGCAGTTCTTC.

The chain is built from TRBV5-1 and TRBJ2-7, with 7 bases identical to TRBD1. The V and J ends lost 3 bases and 5 bases, in that order; junction bases with no gene match: 11. Germline assignment: CDR1 SGHRS and CDR2 YFSETQ. The CDR3 totals 15 residues. The CDR3 sequence is CASSWQTGTDNEQYF. In DNA, the CDR3 is TGCGCCAGCAGCTGGCAGACCGGGACAGATAACGAGCAGTACTTC. Using reference TRBV5-1 and TRBJ2-7 for the parts outside the CDR3, the full variable domain is KAGVTQTPRYLIKTRGQQVTLSCSPISGHRSVSWYQQTPGQGLQFLFEYFSETQRNKGNFPGRFSGRQFSNSRSEMNVSTLELGDSALYLCASSWQTGTDNEQYFGPGTRLTVT.

The CDR3 sequence: CSALRLAGQFF. The CDR3 region has the DNA TGCAGTGCTCTACGACTAGCTGGGCAGTTCTTC. The chain recombines TRBV20-1 with TRBJ2-1, with 7 nucleotides matching TRBD2. Germline-derived CDR1 and CDR2 are DFQATT and SNEGSKA (reference sequence). CDR3 length equals 11 residues. V trimming: 5 bases; J trimming: 12 bases; junction bases outside the gene matches: 7.

The chain employs TRBV5-6 and TRBJ1-1; 7 bases fit TRBD1. The CDR3 loop spans 16 amino acids. Germline V CDR1 and CDR2: SGHDT, YYEEEE. The V segment lost 4 bases and the J segment 0 bases; nucleotides outside the gene matches: 9. CDR3 nucleotide sequence: TGTGCCAGCAGCGGTGGGACAGACCTAATGAACACTGAAGCTTTCTTT. Translating it yields CASSGGTDLMNTEAFF.

The genes are TRBV7-8 and TRBJ2-7; 7 bases map to TRBD1. Trimming took 0 bases from V and 2 from J; bases not matched to a gene: 4. From germline, CDR1 is SGHVS and CDR2 FQNEAQ. The CDR3 loop spans 15 amino acids. The CDR3 DNA sequence: TGTGCCAGCAGCTTAGCCGGGACAGCCACCTACGAGCAGTACTTC. It codes for CASSLAGTATYEQYF.

This chain joins TRBV5-5 and TRBJ2-5; no definite D call. V lost 4 bases and J lost 2, with 9 bases in between. Looked up from germline, CDR1 is SGHKS and CDR2 is YYEKEE (reference sequence). The CDR3 runs 13 residues. The CDR3 loop is CASSLPGQETQYF. CDR3 DNA sequence: TGTGCCAGCAGCCTCCCGGGTCAAGAGACCCAGTACTTC.

The J gene is TRBJ2-5, the V gene TRBV5-4, with TRBD1 matching 10 bases. The junction had 5 bases not matched to a gene; V was cut back by 1 base and J by 2 bases. The CDR3 covers 16 residues. The V gene's germline CDR1 is SGHNT and CDR2 YYREEE (reference sequence). Here the CDR3 DNA reads TGTGCCAGCAGCTTGATGACAGGGGGCAGTCAAGAGACCCAGTACTTC. Protein sequence: CASSLMTGGSQETQYF.

Remarks on this clone: At one of its ends the junction is not consistent with the germline gene, which may arise from a read error. The V gene is TRBV10-3, the J gene TRBJ2-7, with TRBD2 identical over 7 bases. CDR1 is ENHRY and CDR2 is SYGVKD in the germline V gene. The CDR3 length is 10 residues. CDR3 loop: CGRGNYEQYF. In DNA form, the CDR3 reads TGCGGGCGGGGGAACTACGAGCAGTACTTC.

V gene TRBV10-1 combines with J gene TRBJ2-5, with D tentatively TRBD2 (6 bases). This CDR3 has 14 residues. V lost 3 bases and J lost 1, with 9 bases in between. The germline V gene encodes CDR1 WNHNN and CDR2 SYGVQD (reference sequence). The CDR3 coding sequence is TGCGCCAGCAGTGAAGGAGGGGCCCAAGAGACCCAGTACTTC. Encoded protein: CASSEGGAQETQYF.

The V and J genes are TRBV4-2 and TRBJ1-5; D is unresolved. The CDR3 totals 14 residues. Trimming pared 0 bases from V and 7 bases from J, leaving 10 bases between. Germline values: CDR1 LGHNA, CDR2 YNFKEQ. The chain's CDR3 is CASSQDWGRQPQHF. In DNA, the CDR3 is TGTGCCAGCAGCCAAGATTGGGGAAGACAGCCCCAGCATTTT.

V usage is TRBV12-5 and J usage is TRBJ2-7; D remains ambiguous. CDR3 length equals 17 residues. CDR1 is LGHNT, CDR2 FRNRAP, per germline. V dropped 0 bases and J dropped 2 bases, with 17 bases sitting between them. The CDR3 sequence: CASGLVSWRQRAYEQYF. The CDR3 DNA reads as TGTGCTAGTGGTTTGGTCTCTTGGCGGCAACGAGCCTACGAGCAGTACTTC.

The rearrangement joins TRBV2 to TRBJ2-3; tentatively, D is TRBD1 (5 bases). The V end lost 4 bases, the J end lost 1 base, and 12 bases lay between the germline ends. Per the germline V gene, CDR1 is SNHLY and CDR2 is FYNNEI. CDR3 length equals 15 residues. Written as DNA, the CDR3 is TGTGCCAGCAGTGTAGGGGCCTCCCGCACAGATACGCAGTATTTT. Its protein product is CASSVGASRTDTQYF.

The rearrangement uses TRBV5-5 and TRBJ2-2, with D uncertain. Germline V lookup: CDR1 SGHKS, CDR2 YYEKEE (reference sequence). The CDR3 sequence is 16 residues long. The ends were cut back, 1 base at V and 1 base at J, with 11 bases in the middle. The CDR3, as DNA: TGTGCCAGCAGCTTGCTCGGCAGTCAGAACACCGGGGAGCTGTTTTTT. This encodes CASSLLGSQNTGELFF.

J is TRBJ1-5 and V is TRBV2; unclear D gene. V was clipped by 3 bases and J by 3 bases, with 9 bases between them. Germline V gene sequence: CDR1 SNHLY, CDR2 FYNNEI. CDR3 size: 14 residues. The CDR3 protein is CASSEEQPNQPQHF. The CDR3 nucleotides read TGTGCCAGCAGTGAGGAACAGCCCAATCAGCCCCAGCATTTT.

The chain couples TRBV30 to TRBJ2-2; 13 nucleotides line up with TRBD2. The CDR3 is made up of 18 amino acids. Germline V lookup: CDR1 GTSNPN, CDR2 SVGIG (reference sequence). The J segment lost 0 bases and the V segment lost 3 bases, leaving 7 bases of the junction unmatched. The CDR3 coding sequence is TGTGCCTGGAGCCCAGAGGGACTAGCGGGAACGAACACCGGGGAGCTGTTTTTT. This sequence encodes CAWSPEGLAGTNTGELFF.